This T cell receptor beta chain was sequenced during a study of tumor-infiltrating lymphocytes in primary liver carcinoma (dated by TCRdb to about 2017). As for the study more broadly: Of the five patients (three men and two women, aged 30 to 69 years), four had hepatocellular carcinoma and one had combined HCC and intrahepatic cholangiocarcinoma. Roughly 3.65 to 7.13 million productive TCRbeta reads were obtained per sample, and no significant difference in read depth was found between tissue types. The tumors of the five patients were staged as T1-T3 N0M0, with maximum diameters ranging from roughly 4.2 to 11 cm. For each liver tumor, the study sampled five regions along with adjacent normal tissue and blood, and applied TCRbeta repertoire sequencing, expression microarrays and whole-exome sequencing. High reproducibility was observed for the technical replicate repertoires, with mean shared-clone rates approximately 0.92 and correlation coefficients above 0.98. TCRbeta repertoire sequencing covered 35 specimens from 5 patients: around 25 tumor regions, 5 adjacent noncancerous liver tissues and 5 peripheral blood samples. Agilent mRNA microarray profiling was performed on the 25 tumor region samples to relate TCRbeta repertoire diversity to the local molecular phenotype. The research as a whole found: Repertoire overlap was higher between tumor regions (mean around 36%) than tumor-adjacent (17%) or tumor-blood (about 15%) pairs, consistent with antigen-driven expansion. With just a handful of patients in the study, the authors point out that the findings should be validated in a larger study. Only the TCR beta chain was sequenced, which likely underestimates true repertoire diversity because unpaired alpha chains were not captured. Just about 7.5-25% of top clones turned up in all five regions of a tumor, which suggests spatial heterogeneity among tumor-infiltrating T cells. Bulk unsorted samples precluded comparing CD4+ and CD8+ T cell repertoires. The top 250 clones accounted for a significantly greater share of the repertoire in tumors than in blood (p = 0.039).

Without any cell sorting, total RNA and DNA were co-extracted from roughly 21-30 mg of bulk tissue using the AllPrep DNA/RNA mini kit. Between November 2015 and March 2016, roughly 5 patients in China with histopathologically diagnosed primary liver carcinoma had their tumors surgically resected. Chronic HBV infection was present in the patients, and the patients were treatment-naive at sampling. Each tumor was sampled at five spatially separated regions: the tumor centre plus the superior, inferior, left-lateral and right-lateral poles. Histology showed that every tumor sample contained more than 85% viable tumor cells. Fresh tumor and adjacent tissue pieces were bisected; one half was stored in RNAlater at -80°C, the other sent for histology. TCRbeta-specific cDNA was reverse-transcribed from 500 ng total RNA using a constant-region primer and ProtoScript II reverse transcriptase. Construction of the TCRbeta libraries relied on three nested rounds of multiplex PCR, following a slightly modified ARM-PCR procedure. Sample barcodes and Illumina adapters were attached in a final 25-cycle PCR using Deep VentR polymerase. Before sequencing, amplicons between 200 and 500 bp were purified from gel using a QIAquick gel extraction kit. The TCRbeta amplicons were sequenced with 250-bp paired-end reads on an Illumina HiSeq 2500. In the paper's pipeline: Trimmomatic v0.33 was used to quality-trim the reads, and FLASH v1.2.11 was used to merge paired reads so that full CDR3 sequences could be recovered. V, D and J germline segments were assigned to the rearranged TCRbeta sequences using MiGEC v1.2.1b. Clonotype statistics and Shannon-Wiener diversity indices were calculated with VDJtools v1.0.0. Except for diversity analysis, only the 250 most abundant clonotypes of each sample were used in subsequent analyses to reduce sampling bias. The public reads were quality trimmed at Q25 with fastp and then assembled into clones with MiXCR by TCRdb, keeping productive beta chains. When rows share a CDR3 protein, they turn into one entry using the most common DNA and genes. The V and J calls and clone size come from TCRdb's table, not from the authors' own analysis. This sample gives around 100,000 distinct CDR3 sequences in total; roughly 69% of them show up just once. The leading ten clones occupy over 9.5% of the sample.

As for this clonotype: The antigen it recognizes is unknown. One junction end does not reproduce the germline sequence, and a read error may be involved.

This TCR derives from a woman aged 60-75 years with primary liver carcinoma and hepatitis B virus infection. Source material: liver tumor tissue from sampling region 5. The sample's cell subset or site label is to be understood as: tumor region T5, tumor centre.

DNA sequence: TGTGCCAACAGCCGCCTGGGGAACTCACCCCTCCACTTT. It is translated as CANSRLGNSPLHF. The chain links TRBV11-1 with TRBJ1-6; the D gene cannot be named for sure. Based on the germline V gene (reference sequence), the CDR1 and CDR2 sequences are SGHAT and FQDESV. The CDR3 holds 13 amino acids from the cysteine to the phenylalanine. Only the CDR3 part of the read is kept: 39 bases, read in frame from the first base.